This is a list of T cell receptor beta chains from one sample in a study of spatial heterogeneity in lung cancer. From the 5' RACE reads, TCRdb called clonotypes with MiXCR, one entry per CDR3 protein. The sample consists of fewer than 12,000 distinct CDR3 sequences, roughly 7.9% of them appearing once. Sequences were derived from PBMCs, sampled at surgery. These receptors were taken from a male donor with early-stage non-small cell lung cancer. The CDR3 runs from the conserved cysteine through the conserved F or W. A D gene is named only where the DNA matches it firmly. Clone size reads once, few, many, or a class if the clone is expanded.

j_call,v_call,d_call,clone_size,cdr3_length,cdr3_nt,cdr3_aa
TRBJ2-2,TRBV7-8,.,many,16,TGTGCCAGCAGCTTAAGGGGGGCATTGAACACCGGGGAGCTGTTTTTT,CASSLRGALNTGELFF
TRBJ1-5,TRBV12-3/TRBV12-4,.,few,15,TGTGCCAGCAGTTTTTCGGCGGATTACGGTCAGCCCCAGCATTTT,CASSFSADYGQPQHF
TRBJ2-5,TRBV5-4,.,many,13,TGTGCCAGCAGCTTGGTGCCTCCAGAGACCCAGTACTTC,CASSLVPPETQYF
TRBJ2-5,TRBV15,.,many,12,TGTGCCACCAGCAGAGATAGTCAGACCCAGTACTTC,CATSRDSQTQYF
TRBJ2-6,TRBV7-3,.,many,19,TGTGCCAGCAGCTTAACCGGGGTAGCCTCAAGCTCTGGGGCCAACGTCCTGACTTTC,CASSLTGVASSSGANVLTF
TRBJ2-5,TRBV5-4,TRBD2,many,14,TGTGCCAGCACCTTAGCGGGGTCCCAGGAGACCCAGTACTTC,CASTLAGSQETQYF
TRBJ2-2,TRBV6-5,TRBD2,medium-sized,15,TGTGCCAGCAGGGGTAGCGGGGGGGCCACCGGGGAGCTGTTTTTT,CASRGSGGATGELFF
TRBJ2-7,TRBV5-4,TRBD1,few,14,TGTGCCAGCACTAGTAAGCAGGGGGCTTACGAGCAGTACTTC,CASTSKQGAYEQYF
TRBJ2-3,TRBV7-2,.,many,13,.,CASSFGEGDTQYF
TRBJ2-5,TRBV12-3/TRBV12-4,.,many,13,TGTGCCAGCAGTTTATCGGTACCAGAGACCCAGTACTTC,CASSLSVPETQYF
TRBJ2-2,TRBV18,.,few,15,TGTGCCAGCTCACCACGGATCAGGAACACCGGGGAGCTGTTTTTT,CASSPRIRNTGELFF
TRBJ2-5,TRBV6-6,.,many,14,TGTGCCAGCAGTTACGGGGCAGACCAAGAGACCCAGTACTTC,CASSYGADQETQYF
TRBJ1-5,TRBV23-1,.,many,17,TGCGCCAGCAGGCAAACCCGGGACTCTCTATTGGGCCAGCCCCAGCATTTT,CASRQTRDSLLGQPQHF
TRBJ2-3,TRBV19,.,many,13,TGTGCCAGTAGTCCGGGAGAGAGGGATACGCAGTATTTT,CASSPGERDTQYF
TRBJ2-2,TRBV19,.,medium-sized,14,TGTGCCAGTAGTAGAGACACGAACACCGGGGAGCTGTTTTTT,CASSRDTNTGELFF
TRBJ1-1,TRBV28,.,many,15,TGTGCCAGCAGTCCCCGGGGGTCCGGGAGCACTGAAGCTTTCTTT,CASSPRGSGSTEAFF
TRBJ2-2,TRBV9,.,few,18,TGTGCCAGCAGCGTAGCTACACGAGGGCAGGAGAACACCGGGGAGCTGTTTTTT,CASSVATRGQENTGELFF
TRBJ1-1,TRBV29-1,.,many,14,TGCAGCGTTCCGGTGACAGGTACGAACACTGAAGCTTTCTTT,CSVPVTGTNTEAFF
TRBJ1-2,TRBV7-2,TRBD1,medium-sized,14,TGTGCCAGCGGTCCAGGGGGCGCCCACTATGGCTACACCTTC,CASGPGGAHYGYTF